The T cell receptor beta chain described here comes from a study of T cells in Graves' hyperthyroidism and ophthalmopathy. Study-level findings and limits: Also found in blood were most expanded thyroid clonotypes above 0.001.

This clonotype showed up many times. Antigen: not known. Not enrolled were patients with uncontrolled infection, other autoimmune disease, pregnancy or lactation. There were TCR beta CDR3 regions amplified from RNA transcripts. The HTBI primer set served for first-round RT-PCR of the TCR CDR3. In TCRdb, the multiplex PCR reads were re-called with MiXCR into one record per CDR3 protein. Counted here are 350,000 to 400,000 distinct CDR3 sequences, 18% occurring once; the ten biggest clones make up 35% to 45%. Germline V lookup: CDR1 SGHRS, CDR2 YFSETQ. The V gene end was trimmed by 5 bases and the J gene end by 1 base; junction bases not matched to a gene: 12. CDR3 length: 18 amino acids.

Sequencing was carried out using blood. The V and J genes are TRBV5-1 and TRBJ1-1, with 12 bases identical to TRBD1. The TCR was taken from a man between 18 and 35 years old with Graves' ophthalmopathy. CDR3 sequence: CASRPTGQGALSNTEAFF. DNA for the CDR3: TGCGCCAGCAGACCGACGGGACAGGGGGCTCTTTCGAACACTGAAGCTTTCTTT.